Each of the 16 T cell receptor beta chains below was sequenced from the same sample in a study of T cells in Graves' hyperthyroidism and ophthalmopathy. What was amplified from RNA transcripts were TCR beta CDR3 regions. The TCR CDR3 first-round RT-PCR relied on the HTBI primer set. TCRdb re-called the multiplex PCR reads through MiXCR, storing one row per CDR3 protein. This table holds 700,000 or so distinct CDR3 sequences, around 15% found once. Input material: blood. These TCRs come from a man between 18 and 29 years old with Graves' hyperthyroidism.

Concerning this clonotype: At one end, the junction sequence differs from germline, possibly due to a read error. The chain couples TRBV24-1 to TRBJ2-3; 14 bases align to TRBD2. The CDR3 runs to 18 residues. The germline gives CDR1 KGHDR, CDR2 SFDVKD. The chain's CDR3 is CATSDFKGLAGVADTRYF. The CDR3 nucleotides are TGTGCCACCAGTGATTTCAAGGGACTAGCGGGAGTGGCAGATACGCGGTATTTT.

The CDR3 nucleotides are TGTGCCAGCTGCCCTAGCGGGAATGGTGTGGATACGCAGTATTTT. This codes for CASCPSGNGVDTQYF. This chain joins TRBV9 and TRBJ2-3; 9 bases are shared with TRBD2. Per germline, CDR1 SGDLS and CDR2 YYNGEE. The CDR3 extends over 15 amino acids. V shed 7 bases and J 6 bases; nucleotides not matched to a gene: 12.

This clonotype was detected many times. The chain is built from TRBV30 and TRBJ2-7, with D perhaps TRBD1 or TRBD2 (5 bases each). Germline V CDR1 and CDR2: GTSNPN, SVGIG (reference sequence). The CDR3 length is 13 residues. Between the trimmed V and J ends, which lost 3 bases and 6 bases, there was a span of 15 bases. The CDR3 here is CAWSAGTSVEQYF. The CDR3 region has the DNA TGTGCCTGGAGCGCCGGGACCAGCGTCGAGCAGTACTTC.

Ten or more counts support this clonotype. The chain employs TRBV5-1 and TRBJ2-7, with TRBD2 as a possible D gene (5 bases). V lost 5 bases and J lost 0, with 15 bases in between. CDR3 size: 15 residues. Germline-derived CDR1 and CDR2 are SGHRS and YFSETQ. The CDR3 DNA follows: TGCGCCAGCAGATTGAGGGCTAGCCTCTCCTACGAGCAGTACTTC. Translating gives CASRLRASLSYEQYF.

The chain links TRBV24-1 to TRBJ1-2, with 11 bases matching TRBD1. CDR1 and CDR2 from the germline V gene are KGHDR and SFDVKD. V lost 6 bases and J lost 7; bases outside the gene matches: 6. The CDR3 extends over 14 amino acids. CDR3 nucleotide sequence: TGTGCCACCAGTCCTCGGGACAGGGGGTCTGGCTACACCTTC. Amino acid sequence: CATSPRDRGSGYTF.

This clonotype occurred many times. This CDR3 reads CASREGRLLRGDTEAFF. CDR3 DNA sequence: TGTGCCAGCAGGGAGGGACGGTTGTTACGAGGGGACACTGAAGCTTTCTTT. The chain recombines TRBV6-1 with TRBJ1-1, with D perhaps matching TRBD1 (5 bases). Germline CDR1 is MNHNS and CDR2 is SASEGT. V shed 6 bases and J shed 3 bases, with 23 bases lying between them. The CDR3 length is 17 residues.

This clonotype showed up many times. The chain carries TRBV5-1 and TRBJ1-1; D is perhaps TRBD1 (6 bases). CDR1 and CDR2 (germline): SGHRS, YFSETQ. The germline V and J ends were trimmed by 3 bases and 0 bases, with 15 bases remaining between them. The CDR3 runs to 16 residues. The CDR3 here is CASSSSPGVVNTEAFF. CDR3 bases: TGCGCCAGCAGCTCTTCCCCAGGGGTGGTGAACACTGAAGCTTTCTTT.

CDR3 in DNA: TGTGCCTGGAGTCAGGCCGGGGAGCTGTTTTTT. Translated: CAWSQAGELFF. This chain links TRBV30 with TRBJ2-2; the D is unclear. The CDR3 is 11 residues long. Germline loops: CDR1 GTSNPN, CDR2 SVGIG (reference sequence). Trimming stripped 2 bases from V and 6 bases from J, with 4 bases between.

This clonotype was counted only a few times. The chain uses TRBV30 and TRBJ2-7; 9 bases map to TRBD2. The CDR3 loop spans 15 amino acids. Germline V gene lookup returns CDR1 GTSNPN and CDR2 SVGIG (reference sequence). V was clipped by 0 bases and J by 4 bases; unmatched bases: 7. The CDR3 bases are TGTGCCTGGAGTGTCGGCGGGAGGGCCTTGTACGAGCAGTACTTC. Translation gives CAWSVGGRALYEQYF.

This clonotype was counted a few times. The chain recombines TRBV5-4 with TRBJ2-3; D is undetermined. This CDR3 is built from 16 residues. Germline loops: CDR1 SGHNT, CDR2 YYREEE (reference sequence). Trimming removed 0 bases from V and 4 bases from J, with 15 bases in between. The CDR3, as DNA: TGTGCCAGCAGCTTGGGACTTAGGGTTGGCCCAGATACGCAGTATTTT. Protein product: CASSLGLRVGPDTQYF.

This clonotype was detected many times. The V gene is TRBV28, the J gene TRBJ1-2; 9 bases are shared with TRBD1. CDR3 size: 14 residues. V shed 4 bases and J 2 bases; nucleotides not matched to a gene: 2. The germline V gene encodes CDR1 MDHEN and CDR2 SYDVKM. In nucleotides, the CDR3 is TGTGCCAGCAGTTGGACAGGGGACAACTATGGCTACACCTTC. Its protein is CASSWTGDNYGYTF.

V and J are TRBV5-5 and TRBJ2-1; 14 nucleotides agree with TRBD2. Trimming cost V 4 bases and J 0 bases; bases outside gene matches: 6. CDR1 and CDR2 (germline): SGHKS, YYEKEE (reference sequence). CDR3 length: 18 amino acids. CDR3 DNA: TGTGCCAGCAGCCGGTTCGGGACTAGCGGGAGCTCCTACAATGAGCAGTTCTTC. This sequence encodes CASSRFGTSGSSYNEQFF.

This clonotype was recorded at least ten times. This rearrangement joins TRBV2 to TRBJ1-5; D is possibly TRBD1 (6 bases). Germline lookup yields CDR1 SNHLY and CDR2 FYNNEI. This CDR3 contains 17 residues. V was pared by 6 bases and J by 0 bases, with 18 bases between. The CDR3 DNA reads TGTGCCAGCAGGCTCCTTACGGGGACATATAGCAATCAGCCCCAGCATTTT. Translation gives CASRLLTGTYSNQPQHF.

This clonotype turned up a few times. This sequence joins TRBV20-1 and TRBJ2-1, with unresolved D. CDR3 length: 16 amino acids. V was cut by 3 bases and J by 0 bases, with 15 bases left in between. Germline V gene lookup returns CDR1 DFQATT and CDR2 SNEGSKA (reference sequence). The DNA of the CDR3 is TGCAGTGCTAGGGGTTTTTCACGGAGCTCCTACAATGAGCAGTTCTTC. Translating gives CSARGFSRSSYNEQFF.

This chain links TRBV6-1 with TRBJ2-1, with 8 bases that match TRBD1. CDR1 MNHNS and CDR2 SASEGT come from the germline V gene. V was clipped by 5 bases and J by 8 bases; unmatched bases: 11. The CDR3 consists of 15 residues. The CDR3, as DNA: TGTGCCAGCAGTCCAGGGGGCGCCGGGTGGGATGAGCAGTTCTTC. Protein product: CASSPGGAGWDEQFF.

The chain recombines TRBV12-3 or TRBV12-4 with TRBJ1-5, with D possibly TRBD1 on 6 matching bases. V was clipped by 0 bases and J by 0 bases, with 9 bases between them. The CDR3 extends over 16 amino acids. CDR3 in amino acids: CASSLAGGYSNQPQHF. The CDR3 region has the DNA TGTGCCAGCAGTTTAGCTGGGGGCTATAGCAATCAGCCCCAGCATTTT.